A selection of T cell receptor beta chains follows, all from one sample in a study of blood T cell repertoires in COVID-19. Sequencing was performed with immunoSEQ multiplex PCR; in TCRdb, only in-frame clones are kept and a portion is missing. The table shows 210,000 or so clones, with more than 80% occurring only once. The sample consisted of peripheral blood. Every receptor here comes from a woman older than 75 with acute or convalescent COVID-19. Each CDR3 is given with its conserved first and last residue. The D gene is left open where the match is weak. Rows give clone size only sometimes, using once, few, many, or a class for an expanded clone.

NA	TRBV27	TRBJ2-7	many	CASTTGSSYEQYF	TGTGCCAGCACTACAGGGAGCTCCTACGAGCAGTACTTC
TRBD2	TRBV6-2/TRBV6-3	TRBJ2-1	NA	CASSYLADYNEQFF	TGTGCCAGCAGTTACCTAGCGGACTACAATGAGCAGTTCTTC
NA	TRBV6-5	TRBJ1-5	NA	CASRPYTGSNQPQHF	TGTGCCAGCAGGCCTTATACAGGGAGCAATCAGCCCCAGCATTTT
NA	TRBV15	TRBJ2-1	NA	CATSRDLSLGGGNEQFF	TGTGCCACCAGCAGAGATTTATCGCTAGGGGGGGGTAATGAGCAGTTCTTC
TRBD1	TRBV5-1	TRBJ1-1	NA	CASSTRGPGAEAFF	TGCGCCAGCAGCACCAGGGGGCCGGGCGCTGAAGCTTTCTTT
TRBD1	TRBV6-5	TRBJ2-7	NA	CASSFAGTGDYEQYF	TGTGCCAGCAGTTTTGCCGGGACAGGGGACTACGAGCAGTACTTC
NA	TRBV19	TRBJ1-1	NA	CASSPGRGEAFF	TGTGCCAGTAGTCCCGGTAGAGGTGAAGCTTTCTTT
NA	TRBV29-1	TRBJ1-2	NA	CSVDAPRSYGYTF	TGCAGCGTTGATGCCCCCAGAAGCTATGGCTACACCTTC
NA	TRBV3-1/TRBV3-2	TRBJ2-2	NA	CASSRQAITGELFF	TGTGCCAGCAGCCGACAGGCTATCACCGGGGAGCTGTTTTTT
NA	TRBV19	TRBJ1-5	NA	CASSINGGGSNQPQHF	TGTGCCAGTAGTATAAACGGGGGAGGGAGCAATCAGCCCCAGCATTTT